The source of this T cell receptor beta chain is a study of blood T cell repertoires in COVID-19. Study-level information: Acute-phase and convalescent COVID-19 samples originated in the United States, Italy and Spain. Sample material is recorded as cDNA or gDNA derived from T cells, B-cell-depleted T cells, or PBMCs.

Germline V gene lookup returns CDR1 ENHRY and CDR2 SYGVKD. V shed 5 bases, J shed 8 bases, and the junction held 9 bases outside the gene matches. CDR3 length equals 15 residues. Original processing methods: The assay estimated nucleated cells by amplifying reference gene primers. Some clones are missing from TCRdb's copy, which holds only in-frame ones; the method was immunoSEQ multiplex PCR. V and J calls and clone size are given by that table; D and trimming were obtained from the DNA. The sample lists over 85,000 clones; 91% were seen once. Sequenced material: peripheral blood. The J gene is TRBJ1-3, the V gene TRBV10-3; TRBD1 matches 10 bases. This sequence originates from a man aged 18 to 29 with acute or convalescent COVID-19. CDR3 sequence (DNA): TGTGCCATCAGTCTTCATGCCGGGACAGGGGACACCATATATTTT. Its translation is CAISLHAGTGDTIYF.